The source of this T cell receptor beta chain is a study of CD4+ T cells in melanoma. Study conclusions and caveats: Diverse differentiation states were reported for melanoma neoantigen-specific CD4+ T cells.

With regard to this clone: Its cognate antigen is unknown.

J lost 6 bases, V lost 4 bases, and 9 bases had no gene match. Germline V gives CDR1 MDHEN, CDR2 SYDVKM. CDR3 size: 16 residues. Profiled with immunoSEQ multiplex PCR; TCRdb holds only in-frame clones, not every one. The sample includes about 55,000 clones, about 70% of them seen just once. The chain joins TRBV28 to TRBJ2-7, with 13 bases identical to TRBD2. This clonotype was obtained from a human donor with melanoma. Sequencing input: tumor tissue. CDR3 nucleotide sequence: TGTGCCAGCAGTTCCCCGGGGACTAGCGGGGCGGGCGAGCAGTACTTC. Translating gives CASSSPGTSGAGEQYF.